The present T cell receptor (beta chain) was sequenced within a study of blood T cell repertoires in COVID-19. In the authors' methods: Quantification of nucleated cells was approximated via reference gene primer amplification. Clones were read by immunoSEQ multiplex PCR, and TCRdb kept only the in-frame ones, dropping some. V, J and clone size derive from that table, while D and trimming were established from the DNA sequence. The sample records 300,000 to 400,000 clones, roughly 88% being singletons. This CDR3 spans 16 amino acids. Germline loops: CDR1 MNHEY, CDR2 SMNVEV (reference sequence). Between the trimmed V and J ends, which lost 2 bases and 3 bases, there was a span of 17 bases.

This chain uses TRBV27 with TRBJ2-7, with D perhaps TRBD2 (5 bases). The sequencing sample was made of peripheral blood. The clonotype comes from a woman aged 45-59 years with active or convalescent COVID-19. CDR3 sequence reads: CASSLRGGQAGYEQYF. CDR3 sequence (DNA): TGTGCCAGCAGTTTAAGAGGCGGGCAGGCCGGCTACGAGCAGTACTTC.